The sequence of this T cell receptor beta chain was determined in a study of blood T cells in healthy people across ages. Alongside a J-beta primer mix, a sample-barcoded 5' primer served in a second PCR lasting about 7 to 11 cycles. A 12-random-nucleotide template-switch adaptor tagged each cDNA molecule. MiXCR, applied by TCRdb to the 5' RACE reads, yields one record per CDR3 protein. The table has about 1,000,000 distinct CDR3 sequences, less than 50% seen once. The CDR3 spans 13 residues. The V segment lost 4 bases and the J segment 1 base; nucleotides outside the gene matches: 0. CDR1 and CDR2 from the germline V gene are ENHRY and SYGVKD.

The chain has TRBV10-3 and TRBJ2-5, with 7 bases lining up with TRBD1. This receptor was identified in a woman aged 55-70 years in good health. The specimen sequenced was blood. CDR3 protein: CAISGDSQETQYF. CDR3 sequence (DNA): TGTGCCATCAGTGGGGACAGCCAAGAGACCCAGTACTTC.